This T cell receptor beta chain was profiled in a study of regulatory T cells in long-lasting Graves disease. Regarding the study as a whole: Lower TCR diversity characterized persistent Graves' patients relative to newly diagnosed patients. Persistent disease preferred TRBV28, TRBJ1-2 and TRBJ2-5.

Germline CDR1 and CDR2: MGHRA and YSYEKL. This CDR3 is built from 14 residues. V shed 0 bases, J shed 4 bases, and the junction held 3 bases outside the gene matches. Through Arm-PCR of CDR3 regions and iRepertoire HTBI primers, TCR beta libraries were built. TCRdb processed the multiplex PCR reads anew with MiXCR; each CDR3 protein has one entry. The sample consists of about 560,000 distinct CDR3 sequences, about 16% of them appearing once. Time point described: newly diagnosed GD, antithyroid drugs for less than 3 months. PBMC-extracted RNA yielded the TCR library. Comments on this clonotype: Antigen unknown.

This sample was also put to use in a study of T cells in Graves' hyperthyroidism and ophthalmopathy. That study adds: An absence of ophthalmopathy progression within 18 months meant stable Graves' hyperthyroidism. A first-round RT-PCR of the TCR CDR3 used the HTBI primer set.

This sample comprised peripheral blood mononuclear cells (PBMCs), obtained at new diagnosis, from a patient treated with antithyroid drugs. This chain connects TRBV4-1 to TRBJ2-7, with 7 bases matching TRBD2. The TCR sequence derives from a man aged 18 to 35 with Graves disease. CDR3 in DNA: TGCGCCAGCAGCCAAGACGCGGGAGAGTACGAGCAGTACTTC. Translating it yields CASSQDAGEYEQYF.